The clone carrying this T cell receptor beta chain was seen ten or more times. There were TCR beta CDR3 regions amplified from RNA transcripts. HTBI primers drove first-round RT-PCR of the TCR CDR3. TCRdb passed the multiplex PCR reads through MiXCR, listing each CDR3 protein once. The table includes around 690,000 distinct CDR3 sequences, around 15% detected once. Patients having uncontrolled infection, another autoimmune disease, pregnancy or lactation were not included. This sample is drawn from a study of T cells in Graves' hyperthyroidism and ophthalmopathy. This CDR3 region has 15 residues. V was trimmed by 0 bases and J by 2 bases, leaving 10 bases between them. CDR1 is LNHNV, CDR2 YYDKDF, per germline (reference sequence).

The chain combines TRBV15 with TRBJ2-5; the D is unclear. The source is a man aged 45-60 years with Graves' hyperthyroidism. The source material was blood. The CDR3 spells CATSRERGRQETQYF. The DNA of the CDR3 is TGTGCCACCAGCAGAGAAAGAGGCCGGCAAGAGACCCAGTACTTC. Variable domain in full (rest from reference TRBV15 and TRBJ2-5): DAMVIQNPRYQVTQFGKPVTLSCSQTLNHNVMYWYQQKSSQAPKLLFHYYDKDFNNEADTPDNFQSRRPNTSFCFLDIRSPGLGDTAMYLCATSRERGRQETQYFGPGTRLLVL.